This TCR beta chain is from a study of regulatory dendritic cells for organ transplantation. Overall study results and limits: The authors noted considerable between-person heterogeneity in alloreactive memory CD8+ cells.

In its sample, this clone was seen a few times. Its antigen is not known. Sorted T cells were CFSE-labeled and cultured more than 4 days with allogeneic regulatory or mature dendritic cells at 1:10. This CDR3 spans 15 amino acids. The germline V gene has CDR1 SEHNR and CDR2 FQNEAQ (reference sequence). With 6 bases clipped from V and 6 bases from J, the junction kept 10 bases outside the gene matches. Method: immunoSEQ multiplex PCR; TCRdb's copy keeps in-frame clones and lacks some. The sample contains roughly 11,000 clones, roughly nine tenths of which appear only once. Sequenced sample: naive CD8+ T cells from blood cultured with dendritic cells. Subset defined: CD45RA+ naive T cells. The chain links TRBV7-9 to TRBJ1-4; 7 bases map to TRBD1. The source is a human donor in good health. The CDR3 bases are TGTGCCAGCAGTCAGATCCGGGACAGTGATGAAAAACTGTTTTTT. As protein: CASSQIRDSDEKLFF.